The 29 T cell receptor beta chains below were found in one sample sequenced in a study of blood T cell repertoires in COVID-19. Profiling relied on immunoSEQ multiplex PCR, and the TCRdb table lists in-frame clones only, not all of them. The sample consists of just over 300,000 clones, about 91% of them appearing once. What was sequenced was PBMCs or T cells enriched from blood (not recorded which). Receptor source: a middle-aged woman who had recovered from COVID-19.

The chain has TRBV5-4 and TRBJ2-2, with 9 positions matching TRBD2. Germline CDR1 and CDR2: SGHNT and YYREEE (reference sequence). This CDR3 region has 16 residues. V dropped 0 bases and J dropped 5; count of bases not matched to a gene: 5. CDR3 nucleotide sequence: TGTGCCAGCAGCTTGGGCATAGCGGGAGAAACCGGGGAGCTGTTTTTT. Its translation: CASSLGIAGETGELFF.

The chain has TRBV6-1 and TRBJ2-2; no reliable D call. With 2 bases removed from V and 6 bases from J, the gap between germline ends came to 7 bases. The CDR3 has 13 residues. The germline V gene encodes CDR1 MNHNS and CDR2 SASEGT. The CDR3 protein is CASSERVAGELFF. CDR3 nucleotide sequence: TGTGCCAGCAGTGAAAGAGTTGCCGGGGAGCTGTTTTTT.

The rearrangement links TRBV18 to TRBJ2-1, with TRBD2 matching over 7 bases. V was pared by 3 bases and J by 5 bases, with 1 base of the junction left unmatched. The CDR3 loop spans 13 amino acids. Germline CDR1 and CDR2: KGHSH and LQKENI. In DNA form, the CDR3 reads TGTGCCAGCTCACCCCGGGGGGACAATGAGCAGTTCTTC. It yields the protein CASSPRGDNEQFF.

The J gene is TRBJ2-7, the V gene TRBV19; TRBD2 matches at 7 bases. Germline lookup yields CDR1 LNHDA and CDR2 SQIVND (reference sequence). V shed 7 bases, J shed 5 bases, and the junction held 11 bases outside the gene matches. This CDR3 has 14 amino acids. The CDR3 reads CASTRGDPWNEQYF. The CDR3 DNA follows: TGTGCCAGTACCCGGGGGGACCCTTGGAACGAGCAGTACTTC.

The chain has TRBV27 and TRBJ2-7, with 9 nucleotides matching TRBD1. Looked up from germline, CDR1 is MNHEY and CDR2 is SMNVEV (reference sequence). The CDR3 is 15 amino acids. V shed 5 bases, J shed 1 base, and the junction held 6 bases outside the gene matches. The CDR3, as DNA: TGTGCCAGCAGTCCCCGGGACAGGGCTTCCTACGAGCAGTACTTC. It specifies CASSPRDRASYEQYF.

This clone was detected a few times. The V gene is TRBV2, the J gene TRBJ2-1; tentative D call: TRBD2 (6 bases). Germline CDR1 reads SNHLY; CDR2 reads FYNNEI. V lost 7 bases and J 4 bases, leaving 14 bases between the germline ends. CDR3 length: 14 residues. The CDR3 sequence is CASTPGGMYNEQFF. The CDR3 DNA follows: TGTGCCAGCACCCCGGGCGGGATGTACAATGAGCAGTTCTTC.

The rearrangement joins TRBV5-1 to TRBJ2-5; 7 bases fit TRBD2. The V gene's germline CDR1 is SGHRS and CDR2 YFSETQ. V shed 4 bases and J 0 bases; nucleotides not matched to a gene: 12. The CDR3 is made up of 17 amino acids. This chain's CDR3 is CASSPARRGGHQETQYF. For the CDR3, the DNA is TGCGCCAGCAGCCCCGCTAGGCGCGGGGGACACCAAGAGACCCAGTACTTC.

CDR3 region: CASSRGNTEAFF. CDR3 nucleotide sequence: TGTGCCAGCAGTAGAGGTAACACTGAAGCTTTCTTT. The gene calls are TRBV27 and TRBJ1-1; D ambiguous. In germline, CDR1 is MNHEY, CDR2 SMNVEV (reference sequence). The CDR3 loop spans 12 amino acids. V lost 5 bases to trimming and J lost 2 bases, with 6 bases between them.

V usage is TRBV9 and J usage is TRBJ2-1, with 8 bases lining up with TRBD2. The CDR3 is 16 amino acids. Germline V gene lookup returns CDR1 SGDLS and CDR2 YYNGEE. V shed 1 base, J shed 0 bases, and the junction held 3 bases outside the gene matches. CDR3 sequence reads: CASSVTSGLSYNEQFF. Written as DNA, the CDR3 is TGTGCCAGCAGCGTAACTAGCGGCCTCTCCTACAATGAGCAGTTCTTC.

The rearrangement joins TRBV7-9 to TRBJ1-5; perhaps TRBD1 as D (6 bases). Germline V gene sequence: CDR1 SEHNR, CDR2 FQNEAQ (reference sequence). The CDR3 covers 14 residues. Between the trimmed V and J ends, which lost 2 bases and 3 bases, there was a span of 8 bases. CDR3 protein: CASSLNRDNQPQHF. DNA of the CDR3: TGTGCCAGCAGCTTAAACAGGGACAATCAGCCCCAGCATTTT.

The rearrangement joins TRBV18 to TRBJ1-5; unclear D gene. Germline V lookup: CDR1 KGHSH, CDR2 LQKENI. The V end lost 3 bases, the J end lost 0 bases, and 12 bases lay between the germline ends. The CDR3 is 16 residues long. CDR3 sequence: CASSPQPSDSNQPQHF. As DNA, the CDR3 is TGTGCCAGCTCACCGCAACCATCAGATAGCAATCAGCCCCAGCATTTT.

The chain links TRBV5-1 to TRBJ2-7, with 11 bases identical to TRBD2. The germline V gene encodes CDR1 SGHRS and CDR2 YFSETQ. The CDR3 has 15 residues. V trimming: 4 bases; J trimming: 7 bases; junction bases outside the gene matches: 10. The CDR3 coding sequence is TGCGCCAGCAGCCTGACTAGCGGGGAGTGGTTGGAGCAGTACTTC. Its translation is CASSLTSGEWLEQYF.

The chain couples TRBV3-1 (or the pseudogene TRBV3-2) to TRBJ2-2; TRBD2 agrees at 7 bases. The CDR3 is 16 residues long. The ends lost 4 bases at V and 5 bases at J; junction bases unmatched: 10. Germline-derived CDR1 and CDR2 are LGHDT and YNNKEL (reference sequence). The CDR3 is CASSLGGAGWTGELFF. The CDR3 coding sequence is TGTGCCAGCAGCCTGGGCGGAGCGGGGTGGACCGGGGAGCTGTTTTTT.

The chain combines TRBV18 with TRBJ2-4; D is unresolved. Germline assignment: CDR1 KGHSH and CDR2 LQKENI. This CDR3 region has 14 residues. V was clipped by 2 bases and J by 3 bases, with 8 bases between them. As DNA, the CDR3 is TGTGCCAGCTCACCATCGGTGAACAAAAACATTCAGTACTTC. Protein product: CASSPSVNKNIQYF.

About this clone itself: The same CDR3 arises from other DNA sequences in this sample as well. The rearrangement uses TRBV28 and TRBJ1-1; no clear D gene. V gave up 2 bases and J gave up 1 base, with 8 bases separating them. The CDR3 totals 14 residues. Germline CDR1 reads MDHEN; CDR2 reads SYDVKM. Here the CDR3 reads CASSLGQSNTEAFF. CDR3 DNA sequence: TGTGCCAGCAGTTTAGGGCAGTCGAACACTGAAGCTTTCTTT.

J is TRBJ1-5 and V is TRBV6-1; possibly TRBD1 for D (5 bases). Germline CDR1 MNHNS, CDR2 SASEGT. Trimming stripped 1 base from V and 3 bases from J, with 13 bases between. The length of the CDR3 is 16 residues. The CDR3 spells CASSEGEGPANQPQHF. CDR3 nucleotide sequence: TGTGCCAGCAGTGAAGGGGAGGGGCCGGCCAATCAGCCCCAGCATTTT.

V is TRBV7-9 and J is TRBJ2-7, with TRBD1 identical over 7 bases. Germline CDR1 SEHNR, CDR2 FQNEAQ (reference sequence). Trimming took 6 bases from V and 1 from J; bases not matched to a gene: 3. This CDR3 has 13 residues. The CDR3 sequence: CASSPRGSYEQYF. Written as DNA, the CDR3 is TGTGCCAGCAGTCCCAGGGGGTCCTACGAGCAGTACTTC.

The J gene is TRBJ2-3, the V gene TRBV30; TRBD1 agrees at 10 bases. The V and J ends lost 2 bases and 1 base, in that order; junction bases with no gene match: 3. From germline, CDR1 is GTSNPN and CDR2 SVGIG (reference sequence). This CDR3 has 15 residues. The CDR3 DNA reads TGTGCCTGGAGTCCCGGGACAGGGGGCACAGATACGCAGTATTTT. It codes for CAWSPGTGGTDTQYF.

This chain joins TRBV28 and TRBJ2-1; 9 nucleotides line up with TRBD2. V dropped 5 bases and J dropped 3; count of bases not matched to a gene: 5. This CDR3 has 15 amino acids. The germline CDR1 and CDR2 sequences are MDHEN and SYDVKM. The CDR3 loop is CASSATSGYYNEQFF. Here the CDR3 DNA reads TGTGCCAGCAGTGCGACTAGCGGATACTACAATGAGCAGTTCTTC.

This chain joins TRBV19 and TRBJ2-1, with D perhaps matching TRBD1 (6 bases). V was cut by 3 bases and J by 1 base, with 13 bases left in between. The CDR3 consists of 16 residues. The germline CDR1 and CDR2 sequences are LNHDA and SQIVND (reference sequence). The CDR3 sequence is CASSIPRGTSYNEQFF. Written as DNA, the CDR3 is TGTGCCAGTAGTATCCCCAGGGGAACATCCTACAATGAGCAGTTCTTC.

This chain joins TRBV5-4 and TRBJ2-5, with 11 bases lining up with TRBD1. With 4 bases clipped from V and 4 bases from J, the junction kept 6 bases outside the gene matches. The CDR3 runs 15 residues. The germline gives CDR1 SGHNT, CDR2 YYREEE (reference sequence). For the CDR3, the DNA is TGTGCCAGCAGCCTCGGGACAGGGGGACGAGAGACCCAGTACTTC. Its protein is CASSLGTGGRETQYF.

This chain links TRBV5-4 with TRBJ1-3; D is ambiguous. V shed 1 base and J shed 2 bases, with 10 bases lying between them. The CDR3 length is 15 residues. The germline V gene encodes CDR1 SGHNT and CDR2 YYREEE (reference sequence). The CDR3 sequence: CASSLSSRAGNTIYF. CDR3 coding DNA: TGTGCCAGCAGCTTGTCAAGCCGGGCTGGAAACACCATATATTTT.

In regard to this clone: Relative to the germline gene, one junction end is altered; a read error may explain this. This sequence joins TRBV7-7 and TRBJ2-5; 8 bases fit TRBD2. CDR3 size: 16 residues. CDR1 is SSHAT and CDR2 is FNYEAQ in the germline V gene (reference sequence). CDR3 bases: TGTGCTAGCAGCTTAGGCGTAGGAGCGGGAGTGGAGACCCAGTACTTC. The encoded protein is CASSLGVGAGVETQYF.

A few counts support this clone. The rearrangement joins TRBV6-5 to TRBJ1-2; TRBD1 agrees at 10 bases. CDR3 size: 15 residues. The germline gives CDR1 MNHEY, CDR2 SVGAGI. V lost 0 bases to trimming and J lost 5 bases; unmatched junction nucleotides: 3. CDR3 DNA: TGTGCCAGCAGTTACTCGAGGACAGGGGGTTATGGCTACACCTTC. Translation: CASSYSRTGGYGYTF.

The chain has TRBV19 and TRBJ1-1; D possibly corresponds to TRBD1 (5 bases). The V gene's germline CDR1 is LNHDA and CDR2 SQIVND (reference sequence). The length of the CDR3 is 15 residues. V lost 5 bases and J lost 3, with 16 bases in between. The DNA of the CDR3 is TGTGCCAGTAGTGCCAGAACCCCGGGGGACACTGAAGCTTTCTTT. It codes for CASSARTPGDTEAFF. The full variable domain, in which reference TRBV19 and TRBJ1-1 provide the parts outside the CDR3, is DGGITQSPKYLFRKEGQNVTLSCEQNLNHDAMYWYRQDPGQGLRLIYYSQIVNDFQKGDIAEGYSVSREKKESFPLTVTSAQKNPTAFYLCASSARTPGDTEAFFGQGTRLTVV.

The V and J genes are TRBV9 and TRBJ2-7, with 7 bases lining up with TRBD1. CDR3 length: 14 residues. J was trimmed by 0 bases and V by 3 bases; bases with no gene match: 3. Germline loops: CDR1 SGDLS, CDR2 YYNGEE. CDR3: CASSETGSSYEQYF. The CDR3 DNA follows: TGTGCCAGCAGCGAGACAGGGAGCTCCTACGAGCAGTACTTC.

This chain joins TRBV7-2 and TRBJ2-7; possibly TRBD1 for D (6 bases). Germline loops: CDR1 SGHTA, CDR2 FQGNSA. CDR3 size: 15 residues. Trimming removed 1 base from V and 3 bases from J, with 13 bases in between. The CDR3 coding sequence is TGTGCCAGCAGCTTAGTTCCGGGACAAAGCTACGAGCAGTACTTC. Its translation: CASSLVPGQSYEQYF.

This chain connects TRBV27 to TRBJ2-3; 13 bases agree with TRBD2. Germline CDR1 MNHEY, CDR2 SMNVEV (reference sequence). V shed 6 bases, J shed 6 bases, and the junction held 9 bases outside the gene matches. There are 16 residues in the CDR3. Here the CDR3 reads CASSPSGTSGEDTQYF. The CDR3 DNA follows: TGTGCCAGCAGCCCCTCGGGGACTAGCGGGGAGGATACGCAGTATTTT.

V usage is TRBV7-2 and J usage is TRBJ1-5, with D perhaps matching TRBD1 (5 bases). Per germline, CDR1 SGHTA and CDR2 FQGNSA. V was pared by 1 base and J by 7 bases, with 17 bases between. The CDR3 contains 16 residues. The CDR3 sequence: CASSLGGGAWGQPQHF. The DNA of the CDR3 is TGTGCCAGCAGCTTAGGAGGAGGGGCCTGGGGCCAGCCCCAGCATTTT.